This section outlines one T cell receptor beta chain sequence together with its context. The antigen is undetermined. The data are from a study of cytomegalovirus exposure and HLA in healthy donors. The study, taken as a whole, reports: Earlier analysis looked at TCR beta V segments, and most were productive about 90% or about 30% of the time. Apart from CMV serostatus, no immune exposure information was available.

Primers: 60 Vbeta forward and 13 Jbeta reverse. Assay used: immunoSEQ multiplex PCR; TCRdb lists only in-frame clones, some missing. Of approximately 160,000 clones listed, 65% to 80% are singletons. Trimming removed 2 bases from V and 2 bases from J; junction bases left unmatched: 5. Per germline, CDR1 SGDLS and CDR2 YYNGEE. CDR3 length: 15 amino acids. The TCR was taken from a woman aged 40 to 55 in good health and CMV-seropositive. This chain uses TRBV9 with TRBJ2-7; TRBD1 agrees at 9 bases. The specimen sequenced was PBMCs. CDR3 in DNA: TGTGCCAGCAGCGTCGGGACAGGGCCCACCTACGAGCAGTACTTC. This translates into CASSVGTGPTYEQYF.